These 2 T cell receptor beta chains came from one sample sequenced in a study of blood T cell repertoires in COVID-19. Produced via immunoSEQ multiplex PCR; TCRdb's table is partial and in-frame only. The sample yields roughly 330,000 clones, more than 75% seen once. Specimen: PBMCs or T cells enriched from blood (not recorded which). These TCRs come from a woman in her twenties or thirties who had recovered from COVID-19.

The chain links TRBV7-9 to TRBJ2-3; D may be TRBD2 (5 bases). V lost 1 base, J lost 5 bases, and 13 bases lay in between. Germline lookup yields CDR1 SEHNR and CDR2 FQNEAQ (reference sequence). The CDR3 runs 15 residues. The CDR3 DNA follows: TGTGCCAGCAGCTTAGACGGACTCGTCATAGATACGCAGTATTTT. Translated: CASSLDGLVIDTQYF.

The chain links TRBV3-1 (or the pseudogene TRBV3-2) to TRBJ1-4; D perhaps matches TRBD1 (6 bases). Germline loops: CDR1 LGHDT, CDR2 YNNKEL (reference sequence). This CDR3 contains 16 residues. V was pared by 3 bases and J by 4 bases, with 15 bases between. The CDR3 DNA sequence: TGTGCCAGCAGCCATAGCGGGACACGCGGTAATGAAAAACTGTTTTTT. This translates into CASSHSGTRGNEKLFF.